The 18 T cell receptor beta chains below all came from one sample that was sequenced in a study of blood T cell repertoires in COVID-19. TCRdb's copy holds only in-frame clones and misses some; the assay was immunoSEQ multiplex PCR. This table has roughly 190,000 clones, under 80% appearing once. Sequencing input: peripheral blood. All receptors derive from a woman aged 50 to 60 with acute or convalescent COVID-19.

With respect to this clone: Different DNA sequences within this sample yield the same CDR3. The V call is TRBV9, the J call TRBJ2-3; TRBD1 is a possible D gene (5 bases). Trimming removed 1 base from V and 3 bases from J, with 12 bases in between. Germline loops: CDR1 SGDLS, CDR2 YYNGEE. The CDR3 loop spans 15 amino acids. CDR3: CASSVLDSPTDTQYF. The DNA for the CDR3 is TGTGCCAGCAGCGTACTAGACAGTCCTACAGATACGCAGTATTTT.

The chain is built from TRBV10-3 and TRBJ2-3, with 9 bases that match TRBD2. From germline, CDR1 is ENHRY and CDR2 SYGVKD. The CDR3 loop spans 15 amino acids. The ends lost 1 base at V and 7 bases at J; junction bases unmatched: 6. The CDR3 DNA is TGTGCCATCAGTGAGTGGGGTAGCGGGGGCAATACGCAGTATTTT. It translates to CAISEWGSGGNTQYF.

The chain combines TRBV19 with TRBJ1-6, with TRBD1 matching over 9 bases. The CDR3 sequence is 14 residues long. The germline V gene encodes CDR1 LNHDA and CDR2 SQIVND (reference sequence). With 6 bases clipped from V and 8 bases from J, the junction kept 5 bases outside the gene matches. The CDR3 loop reads CASSHRGRDSPLHF. CDR3 bases: TGTGCCAGTAGCCACAGGGGGCGAGATTCACCCCTCCACTTT.

The DNA for the CDR3 is TGTGCCAGCAGCGTAGCACAGGCAAACACTGAAGCTTTCTTT. It is translated as CASSVAQANTEAFF. The V call is TRBV9, the J call TRBJ1-1, with D possibly matching TRBD1 (5 bases). V was trimmed by 0 bases and J by 2 bases, leaving 8 bases between them. Germline V gene data show CDR1 as SGDLS and CDR2 as YYNGEE. The CDR3 has 14 residues.

The rearrangement joins TRBV5-1 to TRBJ1-1; D may be TRBD1 (5 bases). The CDR3 has 13 amino acids. The germline V gene encodes CDR1 SGHRS and CDR2 YFSETQ. Deletions cut 5 bases from V and 9 bases from J, with 17 bases between. The CDR3 sequence: CASSPGNAGQAFF. The CDR3 DNA reads as TGCGCCAGCAGTCCTGGTAACGCGGGGCAAGCTTTCTTT.

This chain uses TRBV7-2 with TRBJ2-1, with 9 bases that match TRBD2. The junction had 16 bases not matched to a gene; V was cut back by 4 bases and J by 6 bases. The CDR3 contains 18 residues. CDR1 is SGHTA and CDR2 is FQGNSA in the germline V gene. CDR3 in amino acids: CASSSPLRSGRLGNEQFF. The CDR3 region has the DNA TGTGCCAGCAGCTCCCCTTTAAGAAGCGGGAGGCTTGGCAATGAGCAGTTCTTC.

The chain couples TRBV12-3 or TRBV12-4 to TRBJ1-5; weak D call: TRBD1 (6 bases). The CDR3 has 13 amino acids. The V end lost 6 bases, the J end lost 6 bases, and 12 bases lay between the germline ends. The CDR3 loop is CASSLQGIQPQHF. The DNA of the CDR3 is TGTGCCAGCAGCCTCCAGGGGATTCAGCCCCAGCATTTT.

In its sample, this clone was seen once. The chain couples TRBV7-2 to TRBJ2-1; D is unclear. Germline V CDR1 and CDR2: SGHTA, FQGNSA. V was pared by 5 bases and J by 1 base, with 9 bases between. This CDR3 has 14 amino acids. The CDR3 DNA reads TGTGCCAGCAGCAGACTGCCGTCCTACAATGAGCAGTTCTTC. Protein product: CASSRLPSYNEQFF.

In nucleotides, the CDR3 is TGTGCCAGCAGTTACTCGAGGGCTACCGGGGAGCTGTTTTTT. Translated: CASSYSRATGELFF. V gene TRBV6-5 combines with J gene TRBJ2-2, with D perhaps matching TRBD2 (5 bases). V was cut by 0 bases and J by 5 bases, with 7 bases left in between. CDR1 and CDR2 from the germline V gene are MNHEY and SVGAGI. This CDR3 has 14 amino acids.

This chain connects TRBV5-1 to TRBJ2-7; 13 bases map to TRBD2. Germline CDR1 SGHRS, CDR2 YFSETQ. V was clipped by 2 bases and J by 5 bases; unmatched bases: 7. The length of the CDR3 is 16 residues. The CDR3 region is CASSFGLAGVNDEQYF. As DNA, the CDR3 is TGCGCCAGCAGCTTCGGACTAGCGGGAGTAAACGACGAGCAGTACTTC.

This chain uses TRBV11-3 with TRBJ1-6; D not certain. This CDR3 contains 13 residues. CDR1 and CDR2 (germline): SGHNT, YENEEA. V lost 0 bases and J lost 7, with 4 bases in between. The chain's CDR3 is CASSLDRNSPLHF. DNA of the CDR3: TGTGCCAGCAGCTTAGACAGGAATTCACCCCTCCACTTT.

The chain employs TRBV5-8 and TRBJ2-4, with a tentative D call TRBD2 (7 bases). The V gene's germline CDR1 is SGHTS and CDR2 YDEGEE. Trimming cost V 3 bases and J 8 bases, with 12 bases left between them. The CDR3 runs 13 residues. For the CDR3, the DNA is TGTGCCAGCAGCTCGTGGGAGGGGGACATTCAGTACTTC. The encoded protein is CASSSWEGDIQYF.

The chain combines TRBV5-1 with TRBJ2-1; possible D gene TRBD1, 6 bases. This CDR3 has 14 residues. Germline lookup yields CDR1 SGHRS and CDR2 YFSETQ. Trimming took off 0 bases at V and 7 bases at J, with 11 bases between the two ends. The CDR3 nucleotides are TGCGCCAGCAGCTTGGGGGGGCTAGAAAATGAGCAGTTCTTC. The encoded protein is CASSLGGLENEQFF.

The chain has TRBV14 and TRBJ2-3; D ambiguous. Germline V gene sequence: CDR1 SGHDN, CDR2 FVKESK. V lost 0 bases to trimming and J lost 3 bases, with 10 bases between them. The CDR3 consists of 15 residues. CDR3 DNA: TGTGCCAGCAGCCAAGAAAGAGGAGCGACAGATACGCAGTATTTT. This codes for CASSQERGATDTQYF.

This rearrangement joins TRBV4-3 to TRBJ2-1; 8 nucleotides align to TRBD2. V gave up 1 base and J gave up 1 base; unmatched junction bases: 6. In germline, CDR1 is LGHNA, CDR2 YSLEER. The CDR3 is 17 amino acids. The CDR3 DNA is TGCGCCAGCAGCCAAGGAACAGCGGGAGAGTCCTACAATGAGCAGTTCTTC. It translates to CASSQGTAGESYNEQFF.

V is TRBV28 and J is TRBJ1-5; D is undetermined. This CDR3 comprises 12 residues. Trimming shortened V by 10 bases and J by 2 bases, and 9 bases separated the two germline ends. Per germline, CDR1 MDHEN and CDR2 SYDVKM. This CDR3 is CATREGNQPQHF. The CDR3 coding sequence is TGTGCCACCCGGGAGGGCAATCAGCCCCAGCATTTT. The whole variable domain, filled in from reference TRBV28 and TRBJ1-5, reads DVKVTQSSRYLVKRTGEKVFLECVQDMDHENMFWYRQDPGLGLRLIYFSYDVKMKEKGDIPEGYSVSREKKERFSLILESASTNQTSMYLCATREGNQPQHFGDGTRLSIL.

The genes are TRBV2 and TRBJ1-2, with 9 bases that match TRBD1. Germline CDR1 is SNHLY and CDR2 is FYNNEI. The CDR3 sequence is 15 residues long. V lost 4 bases to trimming and J lost 5 bases; unmatched junction nucleotides: 8. CDR3: CASSVRRDRAYGYTF. The DNA for the CDR3 is TGTGCCAGCAGTGTTAGAAGGGACAGGGCGTATGGCTACACCTTC.

This clone was seen just once. The rearrangement joins TRBV18 to TRBJ1-5, with 7 positions matching TRBD1. The V gene's germline CDR1 is KGHSH and CDR2 LQKENI. After removal of 4 bases from V and 4 bases from J, the junction contained 10 bases not matched to a gene. This CDR3 has 16 residues. This CDR3 is CASSHKDRERNQPQHF. The CDR3 nucleotides read TGTGCCAGCTCACACAAAGACAGGGAACGGAATCAGCCCCAGCATTTT.